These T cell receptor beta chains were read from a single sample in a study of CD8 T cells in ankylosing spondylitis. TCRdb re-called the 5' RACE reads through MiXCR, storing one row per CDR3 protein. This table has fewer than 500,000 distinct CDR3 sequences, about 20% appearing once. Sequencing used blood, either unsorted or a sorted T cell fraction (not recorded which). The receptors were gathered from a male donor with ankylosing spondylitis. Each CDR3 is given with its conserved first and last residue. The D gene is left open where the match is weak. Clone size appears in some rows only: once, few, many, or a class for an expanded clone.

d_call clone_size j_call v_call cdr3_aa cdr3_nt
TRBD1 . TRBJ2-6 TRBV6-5 CASSYFTSQGAGANVLTF TGTGCCAGCAGTTACTTCACTTCACAGGGGGCTGGGGCCAACGTCCTGACTTTC
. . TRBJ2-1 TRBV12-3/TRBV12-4 CASRETMGPYNEQFF TGTGCCAGCAGGGAGACGATGGGCCCCTACAATGAGCAGTTCTTC
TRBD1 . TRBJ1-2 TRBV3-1 CASSFGQGDYGYTF TGTGCCAGCAGCTTCGGACAGGGCGATTATGGCTACACCTTC
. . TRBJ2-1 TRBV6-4 CASSEGGLGGDEQFF TGTGCCAGCAGTGAAGGGGGGCTAGGAGGCGATGAGCAGTTCTTC
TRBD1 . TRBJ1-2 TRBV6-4 CASSDRQGDDGYTF TGTGCCAGCAGTGACCGACAGGGTGACGATGGCTACACCTTC
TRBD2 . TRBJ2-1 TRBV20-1 CSASKASGNEQFF TGCAGTGCTAGTAAGGCTAGCGGGAATGAGCAGTTCTTC
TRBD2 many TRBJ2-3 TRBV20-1 CSATIAGGRKNTQYF TGCAGTGCTACGATAGCGGGAGGGCGCAAAAATACGCAGTATTTT
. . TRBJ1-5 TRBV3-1 CASSHSNGGQPQHF TGTGCCAGCAGCCACTCCAACGGGGGACAGCCCCAGCATTTT
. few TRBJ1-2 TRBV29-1 CSFSRGSYGYTF TGCAGCTTTTCCCGGGGGAGCTATGGCTACACCTTC
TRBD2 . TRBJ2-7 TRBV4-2 CASSPIGLAEDYEQYF TGTGCCAGCAGCCCGATCGGACTAGCGGAAGACTACGAGCAGTACTTC
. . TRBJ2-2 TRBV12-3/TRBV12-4 CASRTPFTGELFF TGTGCCAGCAGGACACCATTCACCGGGGAGCTGTTTTTT
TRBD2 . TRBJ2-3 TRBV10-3 CAITDRTSGSTDTQYF TGTGCCATCACCGACCGAACTAGCGGAAGCACAGATACGCAGTATTTT
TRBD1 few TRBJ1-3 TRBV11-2 CASRQGQGHSGNTIYF TGTGCCAGCAGACAAGGACAGGGTCACTCTGGAAACACCATATATTTT
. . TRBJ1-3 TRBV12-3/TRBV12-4 CASSLGSGNTIYF TGTGCCAGCAGTTTAGGCTCTGGAAACACCATATATTTT
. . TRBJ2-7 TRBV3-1 CASSQDDKLKYF TGTGCCAGCAGCCAAGACGACAAATTGAAGTACTTC
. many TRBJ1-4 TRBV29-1 CSASQTSTNEKLFF TGCAGCGCATCTCAGACGTCGACTAATGAAAAACTGTTTTTT
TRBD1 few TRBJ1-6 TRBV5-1 CASSVFTGVDSPLHF TGCGCCAGCAGCGTATTTACAGGGGTTGATTCACCCCTCCACTTT
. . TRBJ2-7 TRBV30 CAWSDVQYPYEQYF TGTGCCTGGAGTGATGTACAGTATCCCTACGAGCAGTACTTC
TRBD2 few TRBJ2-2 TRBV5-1 CASSLGGLEAGELFF TGCGCCAGCAGCTTGGGAGGACTAGAGGCCGGGGAGCTGTTTTTT
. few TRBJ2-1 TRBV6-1 CASSENWVAEQFF TGTGCCAGCAGTGAAAACTGGGTCGCTGAGCAGTTCTTC
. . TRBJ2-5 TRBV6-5 CATETGMGSPYF TGTGCCACCGAAACCGGCATGGGGTCCCCATACTTC
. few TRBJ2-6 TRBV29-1 CSVKQGAGANVLTF TGCAGCGTGAAACAGGGAGCTGGGGCCAACGTCCTGACTTTC
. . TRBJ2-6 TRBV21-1 CASSKDTGGSAGANVLTF TGTGCCAGCAGCAAAGATACAGGGGGAAGCGCTGGGGCCAACGTCCTGACTTTC
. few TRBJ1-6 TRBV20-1 CSARVPVGSPLHF TGCAGTGCTAGGGTTCCAGTAGGCTCACCCCTCCACTTT
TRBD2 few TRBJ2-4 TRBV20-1 CSASLGAGGLLTKNIQYF TGCAGTGCTAGCTTAGGAGCGGGAGGGCTGTTAACCAAAAACATTCAGTACTTC
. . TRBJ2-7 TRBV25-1 CASSERVGSSSWGGQYF TGTGCCAGCAGTGAAAGGGTCGGGTCGAGCTCGTGGGGCGGGCAGTACTTC
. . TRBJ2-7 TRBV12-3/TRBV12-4 CASTQPGPANCYEQYF TGTGCCAGCACCCAACCGGGACCCGCTAATTGCTACGAGCAGTACTTC
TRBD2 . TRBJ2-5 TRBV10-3 CAISGGEAGWGETQYF TGTGCCATCAGTGGAGGAGAAGCGGGATGGGGAGAGACCCAGTACTTC
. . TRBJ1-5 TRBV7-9 CASSSQIGSGRHQPQHF TGTGCCAGCAGCTCCCAGATCGGGTCGGGGAGGCATCAGCCCCAGCATTTT
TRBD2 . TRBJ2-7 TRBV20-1 CSASPGLAGDPYEQYF TGCAGTGCTAGCCCGGGACTAGCGGGAGATCCCTACGAGCAGTACTTC
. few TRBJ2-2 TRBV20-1 CSASPRAPGELFF TGCAGTGCTAGTCCTCGGGCCCCCGGGGAGCTGTTTTTT
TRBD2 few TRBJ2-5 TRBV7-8 CASSSRLAGGQETQYF TGTGCCAGCAGCTCGAGACTAGCGGGTGGCCAAGAGACCCAGTACTTC
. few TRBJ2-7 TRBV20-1 CSASVYYEQYF TGCAGTGCTAGCGTCTACTACGAGCAGTACTTC
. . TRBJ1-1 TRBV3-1 CASSPLSGRTEAFF TGTGCCAGCAGCCCACTTAGCGGGCGGACTGAAGCTTTCTTT
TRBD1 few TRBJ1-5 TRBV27 CASSLTGASYSNQPQHF TGTGCCAGCAGTCTAACAGGGGCCTCCTATAGCAATCAGCCCCAGCATTTT
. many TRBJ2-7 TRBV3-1 CASSQGGDGAYEQYF TGTGCCAGCAGCCAAGGAGGGGATGGGGCTTACGAGCAGTACTTC
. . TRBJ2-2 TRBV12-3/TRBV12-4 CASSPGRAGELFF TGTGCCAGCAGTCCCGGACGGGCCGGGGAGCTGTTTTTT
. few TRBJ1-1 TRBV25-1 CASSEWEGRAEAFF TGTGCCAGCAGTGAATGGGAGGGACGGGCTGAAGCTTTCTTT
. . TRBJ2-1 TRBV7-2 CASRSQTGSYNEQFF TGTGCCAGCAGGAGTCAGACAGGATCCTACAATGAGCAGTTCTTC
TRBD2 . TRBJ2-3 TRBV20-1 CSARRLAGQASYTDTQYF TGCAGTGCTAGGAGACTAGCGGGACAGGCCTCTTACACAGATACGCAGTATTTT
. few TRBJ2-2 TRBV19 CASNRAGMNTGELFF TGTGCCAGTAATAGGGCAGGGATGAACACCGGGGAGCTGTTTTTT
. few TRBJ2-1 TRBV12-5 CASAGVSEYNEQFF TGTGCTAGTGCCGGGGTCAGCGAATACAATGAGCAGTTCTTC
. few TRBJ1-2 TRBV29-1 CSVHNYYGYTF TGCAGCGTTCACAACTACTATGGCTACACCTTC
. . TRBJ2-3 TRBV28 CASSFLPAYGEDTDTQYF TGTGCCAGCAGTTTTTTGCCGGCCTACGGAGAGGACACAGATACGCAGTATTTT
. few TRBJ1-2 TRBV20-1 CSGAMWGTRGYTF TGCAGTGGGGCGATGTGGGGGACGAGAGGCTACACCTTC
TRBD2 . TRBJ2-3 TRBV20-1 CSATVAGGSDTQYF TGCAGTGCTACGGTAGCGGGAGGGTCCGATACGCAGTATTTT
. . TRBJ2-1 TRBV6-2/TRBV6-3 CASSLHPTGNEQFF TGTGCCAGCAGCCTACACCCTACGGGGAATGAGCAGTTCTTC
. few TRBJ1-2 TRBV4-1 CASSQERQFGYTF TGCGCCAGCAGCCAAGAACGTCAGTTTGGCTACACCTTC
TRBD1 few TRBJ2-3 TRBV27 CASSRSNGRDRYPQYF TGTGCCAGCAGTCGCTCGAATGGGCGGGACAGGTATCCGCAGTATTTT
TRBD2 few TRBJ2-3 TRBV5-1 CASSFALAGSTDTQYF TGCGCCAGCAGCTTTGCTCTAGCGGGGAGCACAGATACGCAGTATTTT
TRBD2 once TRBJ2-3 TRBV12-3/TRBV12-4 CASSLRDSGRQYF TGTGCCAGCAGTTTAAGGGATAGCGGGAGGCAGTATTTT
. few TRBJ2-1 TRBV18 CASSHNQPLDNEQFF TGTGCCAGCTCACACAATCAGCCCCTAGACAATGAGCAGTTCTTC
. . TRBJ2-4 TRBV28 CASSPGYPANIQYF TGTGCCAGCAGTCCTGGCTACCCCGCAAACATTCAGTACTTC
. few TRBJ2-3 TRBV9 CASSVVLGFADTQYF TGTGCCAGCAGCGTAGTGTTAGGTTTCGCAGATACGCAGTATTTT